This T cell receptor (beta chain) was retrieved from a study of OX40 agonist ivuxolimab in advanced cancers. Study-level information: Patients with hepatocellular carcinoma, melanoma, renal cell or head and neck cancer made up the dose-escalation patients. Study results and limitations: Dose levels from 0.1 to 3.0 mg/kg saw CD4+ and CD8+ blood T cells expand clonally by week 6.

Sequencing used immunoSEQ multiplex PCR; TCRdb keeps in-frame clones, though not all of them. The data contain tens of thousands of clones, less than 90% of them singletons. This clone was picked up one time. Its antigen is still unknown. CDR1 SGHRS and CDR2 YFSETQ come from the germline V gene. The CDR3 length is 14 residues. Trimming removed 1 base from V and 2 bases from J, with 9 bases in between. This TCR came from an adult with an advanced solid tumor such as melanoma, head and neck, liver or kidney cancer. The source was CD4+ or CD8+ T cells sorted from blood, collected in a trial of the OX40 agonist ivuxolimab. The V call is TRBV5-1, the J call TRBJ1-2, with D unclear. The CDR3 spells CASSLRLVNYGYTF. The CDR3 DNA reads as TGCGCCAGCAGCTTGCGGCTCGTCAACTATGGCTACACCTTC.